The 25 T cell receptor beta chains given below trace back to one sample, sequenced in a study of Ad26.COV2.S vaccination and SARS-CoV-2 variants. The treatment here: around 19 received Ad26.COV2.S at low or high dose, single or two shots; 5 received placebo; per-sample allocation not given. The study sampled participants on day 63 after the first vaccine or placebo injection. Generated by immunoSEQ multiplex PCR, the TCRdb table keeps only in-frame clones and is missing some. The repertoire has roughly 300,000 clones, about 89% of them found once; the top ten carry approximately 5%. Sequenced here: peripheral blood, sampled in a trial of Ad26.COV2.S vaccine versus placebo. The receptors here all came from a person between 18 and 59 years old who received the Ad26.COV2.S COVID-19 vaccine or a placebo.

This chain uses TRBV15 with TRBJ2-1, with a possible D match to TRBD1 (5 bases). The germline CDR1 and CDR2 sequences are LNHNV and YYDKDF (reference sequence). This CDR3 comprises 15 residues. Trimming left V 1 base short and J 2 bases short, with 9 bases between. The DNA for the CDR3 is TGTGCCACCAGCAGAGTCGCGACAGCCTACAATGAGCAGTTCTTC. It translates to CATSRVATAYNEQFF.

The J gene is TRBJ1-2, the V gene TRBV7-2, with no clear D. The V and J ends lost 0 bases and 0 bases respectively, with 5 bases between them. The germline V gene has CDR1 SGHTA and CDR2 FQGNSA. The CDR3 consists of 14 residues. In DNA form, the CDR3 reads TGTGCCAGCAGCTTAGCCGCAGCTAACTATGGCTACACCTTC. It specifies CASSLAAANYGYTF.

The V gene is TRBV7-8, the J gene TRBJ1-5, with a possible D match to TRBD1 (5 bases). This CDR3 has 14 residues. CDR1 and CDR2 from the germline V gene are SGHVS and FQNEAQ. The V end lost 5 bases, the J end lost 2 bases, and 10 bases lay between the germline ends. This chain's CDR3 is CASSRGTRNQPQHF. The CDR3, as DNA: TGTGCCAGCAGCCGCGGGACCCGCAATCAGCCCCAGCATTTT.

V gene TRBV4-1 combines with J gene TRBJ1-1, with no clear D. Trimming took off 0 bases at V and 1 base at J, with 6 bases between the two ends. Germline V gives CDR1 MGHRA, CDR2 YSYEKL. The CDR3 is 14 residues long. The CDR3 reads CASSQDFTNTEAFF. The CDR3 bases are TGCGCCAGCAGCCAAGACTTCACGAACACTGAAGCTTTCTTT.

V and J are TRBV5-1 and TRBJ2-3; unclear D gene. Trimming took 0 bases from V and 4 from J, leaving 9 bases between them. Per germline, CDR1 SGHRS and CDR2 YFSETQ. This CDR3 contains 14 residues. CDR3 in amino acids: CASSLDIAADTQYF. The CDR3 DNA is TGCGCCAGCAGCTTGGATATCGCGGCAGATACGCAGTATTTT.

The genes are TRBV28 and TRBJ2-3, with 8 bases that match TRBD1. The CDR3 loop spans 16 amino acids. The trim removed 3 bases at V and 6 bases at J, leaving 11 bases unmatched. CDR1 and CDR2 (germline): MDHEN, SYDVKM. The CDR3 DNA follows: TGTGCCAGCAGTTTGGGGCAGGGGGCTTCTTGGGATACGCAGTATTTT. Its protein product is CASSLGQGASWDTQYF.

The CDR3 spells CASSIYQNSPLHF. The CDR3 DNA follows: TGTGCCAGTAGTATTTACCAGAATTCACCCCTCCACTTT. V is TRBV19 and J is TRBJ1-6; D uncertain. The germline V and J ends were trimmed by 3 bases and 7 bases, with 7 bases remaining between them. The CDR3 consists of 13 residues. Germline V gene sequence: CDR1 LNHDA, CDR2 SQIVND (reference sequence).

The genes are TRBV30 and TRBJ2-5; 8 bases fit TRBD2. The V and J ends lost 0 bases and 5 bases, in that order; junction bases with no gene match: 2. The CDR3 length is 13 residues. Germline V gene lookup returns CDR1 GTSNPN and CDR2 SVGIG (reference sequence). CDR3 residues: CAWSVRTSETQYF. CDR3 bases: TGTGCCTGGAGTGTTCGGACTAGCGAGACCCAGTACTTC. The whole variable domain, filled in from reference TRBV30 and TRBJ2-5, reads SQTIHQWPATLVQPVGSPLSLECTVEGTSNPNLYWYRQAAGRGLQLLFYSVGIGQISSEVPQNLSASRPQDRQFILSSKKLLLSDSGFYLCAWSVRTSETQYFGPGTRLLVL.

V gene TRBV5-4 combines with J gene TRBJ2-1; tentatively, D is TRBD2 (6 bases). The V end lost 2 bases, the J end lost 10 bases, and 19 bases lay between the germline ends. Germline CDR1 reads SGHNT; CDR2 reads YYREEE (reference sequence). This CDR3 has 15 residues. This CDR3 is CASSLARGRRGEQFF. The DNA for the CDR3 is TGTGCCAGCAGCTTAGCCCGGGGCCGGCGGGGAGAGCAGTTCTTC.

The rearrangement joins TRBV9 to TRBJ2-7; possible D gene TRBD2, 6 bases. This CDR3 spans 15 amino acids. Germline CDR1 SGDLS, CDR2 YYNGEE. V was pared by 0 bases and J by 0 bases, with 10 bases between. Here the CDR3 reads CASSVGTTHSYEQYF. CDR3 in DNA: TGTGCCAGCAGCGTAGGGACTACGCACTCCTACGAGCAGTACTTC.

The chain is built from TRBV11-2 and TRBJ1-1; the match to TRBD1 covers 7 bases. The V and J ends lost 2 bases and 7 bases, in that order; junction bases with no gene match: 13. The CDR3 is 16 amino acids. Germline-derived CDR1 and CDR2 are SGHAT and FQNNGV. As DNA, the CDR3 is TGTGCCAGCAGCTTAAGGGGGAGCAGGGGGGAAGGTGAAGCTTTCTTT. It yields the protein CASSLRGSRGEGEAFF. The whole variable domain, remainder taken from reference TRBV11-2 and TRBJ1-1, is EAGVAQSPRYKIIEKRQSVAFWCNPISGHATLYWYQQILGQGPKLLIQFQNNGVVDDSQLPKDRFSAERLKGVDSTLKIQPAKLEDSAVYLCASSLRGSRGEGEAFFGQGTRLTVV.

The V call is TRBV6-6, the J call TRBJ2-1; 13 bases agree with TRBD2. With 6 bases clipped from V and 10 bases from J, the junction kept 9 bases outside the gene matches. There are 15 residues in the CDR3. Germline values: CDR1 MNHNY, CDR2 SVGAGI (reference sequence). The CDR3 DNA is TGTGCCAGCAGGTCACCGGGACTAGCGGGGCCCGAGCAGTTCTTC. Translating gives CASRSPGLAGPEQFF.

Turning to this clone: A much bigger clone sits one base away, suggesting this may be a read error. This sample also contains other DNA sequences that code for the same CDR3. The rearrangement uses TRBV7-2 and TRBJ2-7; 7 positions agree with TRBD2. The ends lost 1 base at V and 0 bases at J; junction bases unmatched: 0. CDR3 length: 14 residues. The germline gives CDR1 SGHTA, CDR2 FQGNSA. CDR3 sequence: CASSLGGGSYEQYF. CDR3 sequence (DNA): TGTGCCAGCAGCTTAGGGGGGGGCTCCTACGAGCAGTACTTC.

The CDR3 loop is CASSQELAAGLYYGYTF. In nucleotides, the CDR3 is TGCGCCAGCAGCCAAGAACTAGCGGCAGGGCTATACTATGGCTACACCTTC. J is TRBJ1-2 and V is TRBV4-3; D possibly corresponds to TRBD1 (5 bases). The germline V and J ends were trimmed by 0 bases and 3 bases, with 17 bases remaining between them. CDR1 and CDR2 (germline): LGHNA, YSLEER. The CDR3 spans 17 residues.

V usage is TRBV3-1 (or the pseudogene TRBV3-2) and J usage is TRBJ2-1, with 15 nucleotides matching TRBD2. This CDR3 contains 20 residues. Germline V lookup: CDR1 LGHDT, CDR2 YNNKEL (reference sequence). The ends lost 0 bases at V and 0 bases at J; junction bases unmatched: 6. The CDR3 region has the DNA TGTGCCAGCAGCCAAGACCTGGGACTAGCGGGGGGATTCTCCTACAATGAGCAGTTCTTC. Encoded protein: CASSQDLGLAGGFSYNEQFF.

This clone occurred once. CDR3 DNA sequence: TGTGCCAGCAGCCGCTACGGGACACTTTATGGCTACACCTTC. This gives the protein CASSRYGTLYGYTF. The chain couples TRBV6-5 to TRBJ1-2; D perhaps matches TRBD1 (6 bases). The CDR3 extends over 14 amino acids. The V end lost 6 bases, the J end lost 5 bases, and 16 bases lay between the germline ends. CDR1 and CDR2 (germline): MNHEY, SVGAGI.

V is TRBV24-1 and J is TRBJ1-3; TRBD1 might be the D (5 bases). The germline CDR1 and CDR2 sequences are KGHDR and SFDVKD. The V end lost 6 bases, the J end lost 0 bases, and 11 bases lay between the germline ends. The CDR3 sequence is 15 residues long. DNA of the CDR3: TGTGCCACCAGTTCGGGACGGACCTCTGGAAACACCATATATTTT. This gives the protein CATSSGRTSGNTIYF.

The chain has TRBV5-5 and TRBJ1-6; D is possibly TRBD1 (5 bases). The CDR3 runs 15 residues. Trimming shortened V by 2 bases and J by 9 bases, and 15 bases separated the two germline ends. Germline V gene sequence: CDR1 SGHKS, CDR2 YYEKEE (reference sequence). The CDR3, as DNA: TGTGCCAGCAGCTTAGGCGGCAGGGCTGGTTCACCCCTCCACTTT. As protein: CASSLGGRAGSPLHF.

The chain carries TRBV2 and TRBJ1-4; 7 positions agree with TRBD1. Germline V gene lookup returns CDR1 SNHLY and CDR2 FYNNEI. V lost 5 bases and J lost 7; bases outside the gene matches: 7. CDR3 size: 14 residues. CDR3 coding DNA: TGTGCCAGCAGTCCTACAGGGGTTGGTGAAAAACTGTTTTTT. Translated, it gives CASSPTGVGEKLFF. Complete variable domain (other parts from reference TRBV2 and TRBJ1-4): EPEVTQTPSHQVTQMGQEVILRCVPISNHLYFYWYRQILGQKVEFLVSFYNNEISEKSEIFDDQFSVERPDGSNFTLKIRSTKLEDSAMYFCASSPTGVGEKLFFGSGTQLSVL.

The genes are TRBV5-1 and TRBJ2-4, with 9 bases identical to TRBD1. The ends lost 4 bases at V and 0 bases at J; junction bases unmatched: 5. The V gene's germline CDR1 is SGHRS and CDR2 YFSETQ. The CDR3 is made up of 16 amino acids. The CDR3 is CASSVTGGRAKNIQYF. As DNA, the CDR3 is TGCGCCAGCAGCGTGACAGGGGGGAGAGCCAAAAACATTCAGTACTTC.

In the case of this clone: Other DNA sequences in this specimen translate into the identical CDR3. The chain recombines TRBV2 with TRBJ1-2; the match to TRBD1 covers 7 bases. Germline V gene sequence: CDR1 SNHLY, CDR2 FYNNEI. V dropped 0 bases and J dropped 5; count of bases not matched to a gene: 6. The CDR3 is made up of 15 amino acids. The CDR3 nucleotides are TGTGCCAGCAGTGAAGCTAGGACAGGAAGTTATGGCTACACCTTC. It encodes CASSEARTGSYGYTF.

V gene TRBV4-1 combines with J gene TRBJ2-3; 9 nucleotides match TRBD2. The J segment lost 1 base and the V segment lost 1 base, leaving 18 bases of the junction unmatched. CDR1 and CDR2 (germline): MGHRA, YSYEKL. The CDR3 is made up of 21 amino acids. The CDR3, as DNA: TGCGCCAGCAGCCAAGGGCTGGCGAGACTAGCGGTAACCTGGGGCACAGATACGCAGTATTTT. Amino acids: CASSQGLARLAVTWGTDTQYF.

V and J are TRBV28 and TRBJ1-5; D is perhaps TRBD1 (6 bases). CDR1 is MDHEN and CDR2 is SYDVKM in the germline V gene. Trimming removed 4 bases at V and 1 base at J, with 14 bases between. This CDR3 has 16 amino acids. CDR3 sequence (DNA): TGTGCCAGCAGTTCGGCCGACAGGACAAGCAATCAGCCCCAGCATTTT. Its translation: CASSSADRTSNQPQHF. Full variable domain (remainder filled in from reference TRBV28 and TRBJ1-5): DVKVTQSSRYLVKRTGEKVFLECVQDMDHENMFWYRQDPGLGLRLIYFSYDVKMKEKGDIPEGYSVSREKKERFSLILESASTNQTSMYLCASSSADRTSNQPQHFGDGTRLSIL.

The genes are TRBV27 and TRBJ1-6; TRBD1 aligns across 10 bases. This CDR3 spans 14 amino acids. Germline trimming cut 3 bases from V and 10 bases from J; bases unmatched to any gene: 3. CDR1 is MNHEY and CDR2 is SMNVEV in the germline V gene (reference sequence). CDR3 coding DNA: TGTGCCAGCAGTTTTCGGGACAGGGGATCACCCCTCCACTTT. Protein product: CASSFRDRGSPLHF.

The rearrangement joins TRBV3-1 (or the pseudogene TRBV3-2) to TRBJ2-2; 8 positions agree with TRBD1. V was pared by 3 bases and J by 6 bases, with 3 bases of the junction left unmatched. The CDR3 runs to 14 residues. The germline CDR1 and CDR2 sequences are LGHDT and YNNKEL (reference sequence). This chain's CDR3 is CASSHGQGSGELFF. For the CDR3, the DNA is TGTGCCAGCAGCCACGGACAGGGCTCCGGGGAGCTGTTTTTT.